This T cell receptor (beta chain) was obtained from a study of technical replicates of blood from several donors. Germline assignment: CDR1 GTSNPN and CDR2 SVGIG (reference sequence). The junction had 0 bases not matched to a gene; V was cut back by 2 bases and J by 7 bases. The CDR3 consists of 11 residues. Libraries were prepared by immunoSEQ multiplex PCR; TCRdb keeps only in-frame clonotypes and omits some of them. Of roughly 65,000 clones in the sample, around 90% are singletons; the top ten hold approximately 5%. Sequenced input: PBMCs. This sequence joins TRBV30 and TRBJ1-2, with TRBD1 matching over 8 bases. The source is a human donor in good health. Some clones in this sample may be carry-over from other donors' samples. The DNA of the CDR3 is TGTGCCTGGAGTACAGGGGGTGGCTACACCTTC. Its protein is CAWSTGGGYTF.